The clone carrying this T cell receptor (beta chain) was seen a handful of times. Antigen: not known. CDR1 is LNHDA and CDR2 is SQIVND in the germline V gene (reference sequence). Trimming took 3 bases from V and 2 from J; bases not matched to a gene: 6. CDR3 length equals 15 residues. The sample is drawn from a study of cytomegalovirus exposure and HLA in healthy donors. Turning to the study itself: Earlier findings included 90 million to 120 million unique TCR beta sequences obtained from 180 million or so T cells. Regarding the study as a whole: In a later analysis, most CMV-associated TCR beta chains appeared HLA-restricted. Later on, an analysis showed TCR association rates differing by HLA locus, with DRB1 the most and HLA-C the fewest. Despite most TCR sequences being rare, some public TCRs occurred in many donors.

PCR used 60 Vbeta primers and 13 Jbeta primers. Sequencing used immunoSEQ multiplex PCR; TCRdb keeps in-frame clones, though not all of them. The data show about 180,000 clones, about three quarters seen once. This TCR was recovered from a woman in her sixties or seventies in good health and CMV-seropositive. Specimen: PBMCs. The J gene is TRBJ2-7, the V gene TRBV19; 8 bases match TRBD2. The CDR3 DNA is TGTGCCAGTAGTATGAGTAGCGGGGCAACCTACGAGCAGTACTTC. Translated: CASSMSSGATYEQYF.